This T cell receptor beta chain comes out of a study of blood T cell repertoires in COVID-19. Study as a whole: COVID-19 samples collected from the United States, Italy and Spain covered acute and convalescent phases. Sample material is recorded as cDNA or gDNA derived from T cells, B-cell-depleted T cells, or PBMCs.

Sequenced by immunoSEQ multiplex PCR; TCRdb stores in-frame clones only, minus some. The sample shows roughly 100,000 clones, roughly 84% of them seen only once. Trimming at V came to 7 bases and at J to 4 bases, leaving 6 bases not matched to a gene. The CDR3 covers 14 residues. CDR1 is SNHLY and CDR2 is FYNNEI in the germline V gene. The chain combines TRBV2 with TRBJ2-7, with 11 bases lining up with TRBD1. Sequenced: peripheral blood. The TCR was taken from a human donor in a cohort sampled during active COVID-19. The CDR3 nucleotides are TGTGCCAGCACTCCGGGACAGGGGGTGTACGAGCAGTACTTC. Protein sequence: CASTPGQGVYEQYF.